The 27 T cell receptor beta chains reported below all come from one sample, sequenced in a study of T cells after yellow fever vaccination. TCRdb re-called the 5' RACE reads with MiXCR, one entry per CDR3 protein. This table has about 26,000 distinct CDR3 sequences, roughly 4.7% appearing once. The sequenced sample was PBMCs, either bulk or a sorted T-cell subset (CD4+, CD8+, memory, or dextramer-sorted; not recorded which), obtained on the day of the yellow fever booster vaccination. These receptor sequences come from a young man who received the YFV17D yellow fever vaccine.

There are many counts of this clonotype. The genes are TRBV5-1 and TRBJ2-3, with D uncertain. Germline values: CDR1 SGHRS, CDR2 YFSETQ. Trimming removed 4 bases from V and 0 bases from J, with 9 bases in between. The CDR3 is 14 residues long. CDR3 in amino acids: CASSPGRSTDTQYF. CDR3 sequence (DNA): TGCGCCAGCAGCCCCGGACGTAGCACAGATACGCAGTATTTT.

This clonotype was seen at least ten times. This sequence joins TRBV12-3 or TRBV12-4 and TRBJ2-7; TRBD2 is a possible D gene (5 bases). This CDR3 is 14 amino acids long. V lost 6 bases, J lost 5 bases, and 17 bases lay in between. CDR3: CASSLTFRGDEQYF. CDR3 nucleotides: TGTGCCAGCAGCCTCACTTTCCGGGGTGACGAGCAGTACTTC.

This clonotype was seen repeatedly, ten times or more. The V call is TRBV15, the J call TRBJ2-7; no definite D call. The germline gives CDR1 LNHNV, CDR2 YYDKDF (reference sequence). Trimming left V 0 bases short and J 0 bases short, with 6 bases between. This CDR3 spans 14 amino acids. As DNA, the CDR3 is TGTGCCACCAGCAGAGATAAGGGCTCCTACGAGCAGTACGTC. This encodes CATSRDKGSYEQYV.

This clonotype came up many times. This chain links TRBV5-1 with TRBJ1-6; no clear D gene. Trimming removed 2 bases at V and 0 bases at J, with 9 bases between. Looked up from germline, CDR1 is SGHRS and CDR2 is YFSETQ. The CDR3 loop spans 16 amino acids. In DNA form, the CDR3 reads TGCGCCAGCAGCTTCGGACTTGGCTCCTATAATTCACCCCTCCACTTT. It translates to CASSFGLGSYNSPLHF.

This clonotype occurred many times. CDR3 sequence reads: CASSFTVGLGTEAFF. CDR3 nucleotides: TGCGCCAGCAGCTTCACAGTCGGGTTGGGCACTGAAGCTTTCTTT. The chain links TRBV5-1 to TRBJ1-1; D uncertain. Germline CDR1 SGHRS, CDR2 YFSETQ. Trimming took off 2 bases at V and 4 bases at J, with 15 bases between the two ends. This CDR3 is 15 amino acids long.

Worth noting for this clonotype: One junction end does not reproduce the germline sequence, and a read error may be involved. The chain employs TRBV5-4 and TRBJ2-1, with 8 bases lining up with TRBD1. This CDR3 is 16 amino acids long. From germline, CDR1 is SGHNT and CDR2 YYREEE (reference sequence). The DNA for the CDR3 is TGTGCCAGCAGGTTGGACAGGGTTTTGTCCTACAATGAGCAGTTCTTC. This encodes CASRLDRVLSYNEQFF.

In its sample, this clonotype was seen many times. The J gene is TRBJ2-3, the V gene TRBV11-2, with D hard to call. V was shortened by 6 bases and J by 4 bases, with 14 bases between the two germline ends. Germline CDR1 SGHAT, CDR2 FQNNGV. This CDR3 is built from 14 residues. The CDR3 region is CASRSGVAADTQYF. CDR3 nucleotide sequence: TGTGCCAGCAGGAGTGGGGTGGCGGCAGATACGCAGTATTTT.

The table lists this clonotype with many counts. The chain joins TRBV12-3 or TRBV12-4 to TRBJ2-2, with 10 positions matching TRBD1. V shed 6 bases, J shed 5 bases, and the junction held 3 bases outside the gene matches. The CDR3 contains 14 residues. The CDR3 region is CASSRDRGTGELFF. The DNA for the CDR3 is TGTGCCAGCAGCCGGGACAGGGGAACCGGGGAGCTGTTTTTT.

In its sample, this clonotype was seen a few times. This chain connects TRBV5-1 to TRBJ2-1; 7 bases fit TRBD1. V was pared by 3 bases and J by 5 bases, with 8 bases of the junction left unmatched. CDR3 length: 15 amino acids. The germline V gene has CDR1 SGHRS and CDR2 YFSETQ. CDR3 in DNA: TGCGCCAGCAGCTCGGACGGGACAGTCAACAATGAGCAGTTCTTC. Its protein is CASSSDGTVNNEQFF.

This clonotype was counted many times. The V call is TRBV20-1, the J call TRBJ1-2, with TRBD1 as a possible D gene (6 bases). Germline V lookup: CDR1 DFQATT, CDR2 SNEGSKA (reference sequence). This CDR3 spans 12 amino acids. The CDR3 region is CSLRQALEGYTF. CDR3 coding DNA: TGCAGCTTACGACAGGCCCTGGAGGGCTACACCTTC.

In this sample, this clonotype turned up many times. The J gene is TRBJ1-4, the V gene TRBV12-3 or TRBV12-4; TRBD1 might be the D (5 bases). V was trimmed by 5 bases and J by 4 bases, leaving 14 bases between them. CDR3 length: 15 amino acids. CDR3 sequence (DNA): TGTGCCAGCAGTCGGCAAGGGGTACTTAATGAAAAACTGTTTTTT. This encodes CASSRQGVLNEKLFF.

This clonotype was found many times. The chain combines TRBV6-1 with TRBJ2-7, with 9 bases matching TRBD2. The V segment lost 1 base and the J segment 9 bases; nucleotides outside the gene matches: 7. CDR3 length: 14 residues. Germline V gene sequence: CDR1 MNHNS, CDR2 SASEGT. CDR3: CASSEGIAGGVQYF. The CDR3, as DNA: TGTGCCAGCAGTGAAGGAATCGCGGGGGGGGTGCAGTACTTC.

The table lists this clonotype with many counts. CDR3 loop: CASTLGWTSGAQETQYF. The CDR3 DNA reads as TGTGCCAGCACCCTAGGTTGGACTAGCGGGGCACAAGAGACCCAGTACTTC. The chain uses TRBV11-2 and TRBJ2-5, with 12 bases lining up with TRBD2. The CDR3 length is 17 residues. Germline V gene data show CDR1 as SGHAT and CDR2 as FQNNGV. J lost 2 bases, V lost 7 bases, and 11 bases had no gene match.

The chain is built from TRBV27 and TRBJ2-3; tentatively, D is TRBD2 (5 bases). Germline V lookup: CDR1 MNHEY, CDR2 SMNVEV (reference sequence). The CDR3 loop spans 12 amino acids. The germline V and J ends were trimmed by 7 bases and 9 bases, with 14 bases remaining between them. As DNA, the CDR3 is TGTGCCAGCACTCGTGAGGGTAGCACGCAGTATTTT. Amino acids: CASTREGSTQYF.

This clonotype was detected ten times or more. V is TRBV5-1 and J is TRBJ2-3; no firm D call. The CDR3 runs to 14 residues. Germline loops: CDR1 SGHRS, CDR2 YFSETQ. Deletions cut 5 bases from V and 2 bases from J, with 12 bases between. The CDR3 is CASRLSTFTDTQYF. The CDR3 DNA follows: TGCGCCAGCAGGCTTTCAACATTCACAGATACGCAGTATTTT.

The chain is built from TRBV5-1 and TRBJ2-7, with TRBD1 matching 8 bases. V was clipped by 0 bases and J by 3 bases; unmatched bases: 2. Germline V gene lookup returns CDR1 SGHRS and CDR2 YFSETQ. The CDR3 length is 14 residues. The DNA for the CDR3 is TGCGCCAGCAGCTTGGGGGGACAGGTCTACGAGCAGTACTTC. Translation: CASSLGGQVYEQYF.

This clonotype was observed a handful of times. V usage is TRBV12-3 or TRBV12-4 and J usage is TRBJ1-1, with TRBD1 as a possible D gene (6 bases). V shed 5 bases and J shed 7 bases, with 23 bases lying between them. The CDR3 loop spans 16 amino acids. The CDR3, as DNA: TGTGCCAGCAGTCTCAATACAGGGCCCCTAGGTGGTGAAGCTTTCTTT. It yields the protein CASSLNTGPLGGEAFF.

This clonotype was picked up many times. The genes are TRBV7-2 and TRBJ2-2; weak D call: TRBD2 (5 bases). Germline CDR1 SGHTA, CDR2 FQGNSA. The CDR3 covers 14 residues. The ends were cut back, 5 bases at V and 1 base at J, with 8 bases in the middle. The CDR3 reads CASSGGWNTGELFF. Written as DNA, the CDR3 is TGTGCCAGCAGCGGCGGGTGGAACACCGGGGAGCTGTTTTTT. The full variable domain, completed using reference TRBV7-2 and TRBJ2-2, is GAGVSQSPSNKVTEKGKDVELRCDPISGHTALYWYRQSLGQGLEFLIYFQGNSAPDKSGLPSDRFSAERTGGSVSTLTIQRTQQEDSAVYLCASSGGWNTGELFFGEGSRLTVL.

In its sample, this clonotype was seen many times. The rearrangement joins TRBV6-2 or TRBV6-3 to TRBJ2-7; D possibly corresponds to TRBD1 (6 bases). V gave up 2 bases and J gave up 3 bases, with 8 bases separating them. CDR1 and CDR2 (germline): MNHEY, SVGEGT. The CDR3 extends over 13 amino acids. The CDR3 sequence is CASSYRDNYEQYF. CDR3 in DNA: TGTGCCAGCAGTTACCGGGACAACTACGAGCAGTACTTC.

This clonotype was counted only a few times. CDR3 residues: CASSLGTTGANVLTF. The CDR3 region has the DNA TGTGCCAGCAGCCTCGGGACAACTGGGGCCAACGTCCTGACTTTC. This sequence joins TRBV9 and TRBJ2-6; TRBD1 is a possible D gene (6 bases). The CDR3 has 15 amino acids. CDR1 is SGDLS and CDR2 is YYNGEE in the germline V gene. V was shortened by 4 bases and J by 2 bases, with 10 bases between the two germline ends.

This clonotype was detected ten times or more. As DNA, the CDR3 is TGTGCCAGCAGTCTGACAGGGGGCACCACAGATACGCAGTATTTT. Translating gives CASSLTGGTTDTQYF. V and J are TRBV6-4 and TRBJ2-3; 10 nucleotides align to TRBD1. Trimming took 5 bases from V and 2 from J; bases not matched to a gene: 4. The CDR3 consists of 15 residues. Germline CDR1 reads MRHNA; CDR2 reads SNTAGT.

This clonotype was recorded at least ten times. The rearrangement joins TRBV7-2 to TRBJ2-7; TRBD2 matches 14 bases. With 5 bases clipped from V and 5 bases from J, the junction kept 11 bases outside the gene matches. The CDR3 covers 17 residues. Per the germline V gene, CDR1 is SGHTA and CDR2 is FQGNSA. The CDR3 coding sequence is TGTGCCAGCAGCCCGACTAGCGGGGGGGCCGAGGAACACGAGCAGTACTTC. Its translation: CASSPTSGGAEEHEQYF.

The table lists this clonotype with many counts. This CDR3 reads CASSPGAKETQYF. CDR3 in DNA: TGTGCCAGCTCCCCCGGGGCGAAAGAGACCCAGTACTTC. This chain joins TRBV7-7 and TRBJ2-5, with D possibly called TRBD1 or TRBD2 (5 bases each). The CDR3 length is 13 residues. With 8 bases removed from V and 3 bases from J, the gap between germline ends came to 13 bases. Germline CDR1 is SSHAT and CDR2 is FNYEAQ (reference sequence).

This clonotype was seen ten or more times. The J gene is TRBJ1-5, the V gene TRBV7-9; D is uncertain. CDR3 size: 14 residues. Germline CDR1 and CDR2: SEHNR and FQNEAQ (reference sequence). V was trimmed by 3 bases and J by 3 bases, leaving 9 bases between them. In DNA, the CDR3 is TGTGCCAGCAGCTTTAGTGACACCAATCAGCCCCAGCATTTT. Translating it yields CASSFSDTNQPQHF. Variable domain in full (rest from reference TRBV7-9 and TRBJ1-5): DTGVSQNPRHKITKRGQNVTFRCDPISEHNRLYWYRQTLGQGPEFLTYFQNEAQLEKSRLLSDRFSAERPKGSFSTLEIQRTEQGDSAMYLCASSFSDTNQPQHFGDGTRLSIL.

This clonotype was observed many times. The rearrangement links TRBV6-5 to TRBJ2-7, with a weak D call TRBD2 (5 bases). The germline V and J ends were trimmed by 6 bases and 2 bases, with 29 bases remaining between them. Germline assignment: CDR1 MNHEY and CDR2 SVGAGI. The CDR3 is 19 amino acids. The DNA of the CDR3 is TGTGCCAGCAGCCTAGTTCGTGCCGCGTGGAGGAACGGCGCCTACGAGCAGTACGTC. Encoded protein: CASSLVRAAWRNGAYEQYV.

This clonotype showed up many times. This chain connects TRBV4-1 to TRBJ2-5; weak D call: TRBD2 (5 bases). The CDR3 spans 15 residues. Per the germline V gene, CDR1 is MGHRA and CDR2 is YSYEKL. V was pared by 4 bases and J by 5 bases, with 17 bases between. The CDR3 loop reads CASSLPDARGETQYF. The CDR3 region has the DNA TGCGCCAGCAGCCTGCCGGACGCCAGAGGGGAGACCCAGTACTTC.

There are many counts of this clonotype. V is TRBV4-3 and J is TRBJ2-5; 9 bases line up with TRBD2. CDR3 length: 17 residues. V lost 3 bases and J lost 4; bases outside the gene matches: 12. Germline V gene lookup returns CDR1 LGHNA and CDR2 YSLEER. CDR3 amino acids: CASSHLNEAGGVETQYF. The CDR3 region has the DNA TGCGCCAGCAGCCACCTCAACGAAGCGGGGGGAGTAGAGACCCAGTACTTC.